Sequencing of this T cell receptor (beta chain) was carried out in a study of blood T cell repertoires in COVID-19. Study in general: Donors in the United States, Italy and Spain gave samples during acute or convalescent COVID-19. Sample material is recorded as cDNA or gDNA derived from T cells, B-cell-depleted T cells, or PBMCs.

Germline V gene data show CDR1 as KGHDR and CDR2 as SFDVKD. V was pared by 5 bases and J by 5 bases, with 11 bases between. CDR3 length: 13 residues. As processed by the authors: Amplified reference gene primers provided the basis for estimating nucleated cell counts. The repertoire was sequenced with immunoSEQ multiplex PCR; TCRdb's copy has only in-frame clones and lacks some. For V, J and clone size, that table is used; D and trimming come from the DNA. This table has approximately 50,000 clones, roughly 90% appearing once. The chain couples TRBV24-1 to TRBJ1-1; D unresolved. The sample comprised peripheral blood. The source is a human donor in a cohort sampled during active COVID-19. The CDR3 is CATSASGKTEAFF. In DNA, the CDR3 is TGTGCCACCAGTGCCAGCGGGAAGACTGAAGCTTTCTTT.